This is a list of T cell receptor beta chains from one sample in a study of cytomegalovirus exposure and HLA in healthy donors. Using immunoSEQ multiplex PCR, the repertoire was profiled, and TCRdb retains in-frame clones only, with some absent. The sample has fewer than 110,000 clones; approximately 64% are singletons. The material sequenced was PBMCs. These receptors were obtained from a woman in her forties or fifties in good health and CMV-seronegative. Each CDR3 is given with its conserved first and last residue. Fields, in order: J gene, D gene, CDR3 length, V gene, clone size, CDR3 DNA, CDR3 protein. A D gene is named only where the DNA matches it firmly. Size is stated for part of the rows, as once, few or many counts, or as a class when the clone is expanded.

TRBJ1-5	NA	14	TRBV6-6	NA	TGTGCCAGCAGTTTTCCGGACAGTAGCCAGCCCCAGCATTTT	CASSFPDSSQPQHF
TRBJ2-3	NA	12	TRBV7-9	once	TGTTCCAGCAGCTTACGCGCAGATACGCAGTATTTT	CSSSLRADTQYF
TRBJ1-1	NA	15	TRBV7-9	few	TGTGCCAGCAGCTACGCCGGGACACGGAACACTGAAGCTTTCTTT	CASSYAGTRNTEAFF
TRBJ1-1	NA	13	TRBV30	NA	TGTGCCTGGAGCCCGGACAGGAACACTGAAGCTTTCTTT	CAWSPDRNTEAFF
TRBJ1-1	NA	12	TRBV10-3	NA	TGTGCCATCAGTGAGGAGGGGGTGAGGGCTTTCTTT	CAISEEGVRAFF
TRBJ1-4	TRBD1	20	TRBV4-2	NA	TGTGCCAGCAGTCTCAAAACCGTGACAGGGGACCTTGCAACTAATGAAAAACTGTTTTTT	CASSLKTVTGDLATNEKLFF
TRBJ2-7	TRBD2	18	TRBV11-3	NA	TGTGCCAGCAGCGTTAGTACCGGGGCTAGCGGTTTGGGGGGCGAGCAGTACTTC	CASSVSTGASGLGGEQYF
TRBJ2-3	NA	14	TRBV27	NA	TGTGCCAGCAGTTTAAGGGACTCCACAGATACGCAGTATTTT	CASSLRDSTDTQYF
TRBJ1-5	NA	15	TRBV28	NA	TGTGCCAGCAGTGGGTGGCAGGGCAACAATCAGCCCCAGCATTTT	CASSGWQGNNQPQHF
TRBJ1-2	NA	12	TRBV19	NA	TGTGCCAGTAGTATCCAGGGCCATGGCTACACCTTC	CASSIQGHGYTF
TRBJ1-3	NA	12	TRBV19	few	TGTGCCAGTAGTATTACTGGAAACACCATATATTTT	CASSITGNTIYF
TRBJ2-5	TRBD1	13	TRBV5-1	NA	TGCGCCAGCAGACGGGACAGGGAAGAGACCCAGTACTTC	CASRRDREETQYF
TRBJ2-1	NA	15	TRBV29-1	NA	TGCAGCGTTGAAACGCCCCGGGGTTGGGTCAATGAGCAGTTCTTC	CSVETPRGWVNEQFF
TRBJ2-3	NA	15	TRBV7-9	NA	TGTGCCAGCAGCGCCGCTATGAGTCATCCAGATACGCAGTATTTT	CASSAAMSHPDTQYF
TRBJ2-7	TRBD2	15	TRBV4-2	few	TGTGCCAGCAGCCAAGATCGGGGGGGCTCCTACGAGCAGTACTTC	CASSQDRGGSYEQYF
TRBJ2-3	NA	15	TRBV11-3	few	TGTGCCAGCAGCTTAGACAGACACCGCACAGATACGCAGTATTTT	CASSLDRHRTDTQYF
TRBJ1-5	TRBD1	16	TRBV6-1	NA	TGTGCCAGCAGTGTATTTACAGGGGGGGGCAATCAGCCCCAGCATTTT	CASSVFTGGGNQPQHF
TRBJ2-5	NA	11	TRBV28	NA	TGTGCCAGCAGTCAACTAGAGACCCAGTACTTC	CASSQLETQYF
TRBJ2-5	NA	14	TRBV19	NA	TGTGCCAGTAGTAACGCGGGGTTCGGGAAGACCCAGTACTTC	CASSNAGFGKTQYF
TRBJ2-1	NA	15	TRBV9	NA	TGTGCCAGCAGCGTAGATCCTATCTCCTACAATGAGCAGTTCTTC	CASSVDPISYNEQFF
TRBJ2-5	TRBD1	14	TRBV23-1	NA	TGCGCCAGCAGTCAACGACAGGGTTCAGAGACCCAGTACTTC	CASSQRQGSETQYF